The sequence of this T cell receptor beta chain was determined in a study of blood T cell repertoires in COVID-19. In the authors' methods: Reference gene primer amplification gave nucleated cell count estimates. Data came from immunoSEQ multiplex PCR; TCRdb stores just in-frame clones and leaves some out. That table furnishes V, J and clone size, whereas the DNA furnished D and trimming. The profile covers 150,000 to 200,000 clones, with 80% to 85% appearing a single time and 3% to 3.5% taken by the ten largest. Germline V gives CDR1 SSHAT, CDR2 FNYEAQ (reference sequence). V shed 5 bases and J 7 bases; nucleotides not matched to a gene: 7. The CDR3 sequence is 15 residues long.

Sample: PBMCs or T cells enriched from blood (not recorded which). This chain links TRBV7-7 with TRBJ2-2, with 10 bases identical to TRBD1. This clonotype was sampled from a woman younger than 45 who had been exposed to COVID-19. CDR3 in amino acids: CASSRDRGRVGELFF. CDR3 nucleotides: TGTGCCAGCAGCCGAGACAGGGGGCGCGTCGGGGAGCTGTTTTTT.